Following are 23 T cell receptor beta chains from one sample sequenced in a study of blood T cell repertoires in COVID-19. Libraries were prepared by immunoSEQ multiplex PCR; TCRdb keeps only in-frame clonotypes and omits some of them. The table has some 670,000 clones, about 87% seen once. Specimen: peripheral blood. These receptors were obtained from a woman between 18 and 30 years old with acute or convalescent COVID-19.

This clone has just one count. The chain recombines TRBV5-6 with TRBJ2-7; 7 nucleotides line up with TRBD1. Looked up from germline, CDR1 is SGHDT and CDR2 is YYEEEE. V gave up 6 bases and J gave up 0 bases; unmatched junction bases: 6. CDR3 length equals 14 residues. CDR3 region: CASTPGDSSYEQYF. The CDR3 region has the DNA TGTGCCAGCACCCCAGGGGACAGCTCCTACGAGCAGTACTTC.

The chain combines TRBV19 with TRBJ1-2; tentative D call: TRBD1 (5 bases). The germline CDR1 and CDR2 sequences are LNHDA and SQIVND (reference sequence). The CDR3 covers 15 residues. The V gene lost 5 bases and the J gene lost 3 bases, with 16 bases spanning the gap. CDR3 protein: CASSSERTSYYGYTF. CDR3 in DNA: TGTGCCAGTAGTTCCGAACGGACAAGCTACTATGGCTACACCTTC.

This sequence joins TRBV5-1 and TRBJ1-2, with 8 bases matching TRBD1. CDR3 size: 14 residues. The germline V gene has CDR1 SGHRS and CDR2 YFSETQ. Trimming at V came to 3 bases and at J to 6 bases, leaving 7 bases not matched to a gene. Written as DNA, the CDR3 is TGCGCCAGCAGCTCCCAGGGGGCGCGGGATGGCTACACCTTC. It yields the protein CASSSQGARDGYTF.

This clone occurred once. The chain links TRBV19 to TRBJ1-2; 8 bases fit TRBD1. The CDR3 loop spans 12 amino acids. Per germline, CDR1 LNHDA and CDR2 SQIVND (reference sequence). V trimming: 9 bases; J trimming: 4 bases; junction bases outside the gene matches: 4. CDR3 in amino acids: CASTTGGYGYTF. DNA of the CDR3: TGTGCCAGCACCACAGGGGGCTATGGCTACACCTTC. The variable domain in full, completed from reference TRBV19 and TRBJ1-2, reads DGGITQSPKYLFRKEGQNVTLSCEQNLNHDAMYWYRQDPGQGLRLIYYSQIVNDFQKGDIAEGYSVSREKKESFPLTVTSAQKNPTAFYLCASTTGGYGYTFGSGTRLTVV.

This clone was detected once. The genes are TRBV19 and TRBJ1-1, with 8 bases fitting TRBD1. Germline V CDR1 and CDR2: LNHDA, SQIVND (reference sequence). CDR3 size: 14 residues. J was trimmed by 4 bases and V by 9 bases; bases with no gene match: 10. CDR3: CASLPRQGLTEAFF. CDR3 nucleotide sequence: TGTGCCAGCCTACCAAGACAGGGGCTCACTGAAGCTTTCTTT.

CDR3 nucleotides: TGTGCCAGCAGTGAAAGGAGGGGATATAATTCACCCCTCCACTTT. Translation: CASSERRGYNSPLHF. The chain is built from TRBV2 and TRBJ1-6, with D perhaps TRBD1 (5 bases). V lost 2 bases, J lost 4 bases, and 9 bases lay in between. CDR1 and CDR2 (germline): SNHLY, FYNNEI. The CDR3 is 15 residues long.

CDR3: CASSEAASGGETQYF. The CDR3 DNA reads TGTGCCAGCAGTGAGGCGGCTAGCGGGGGGGAGACCCAGTACTTC. The V gene is TRBV2, the J gene TRBJ2-5; the match to TRBD2 covers 11 bases. This CDR3 contains 15 residues. The ends lost 3 bases at V and 5 bases at J; junction bases unmatched: 5. Germline V lookup: CDR1 SNHLY, CDR2 FYNNEI.

V usage is TRBV24-1 and J usage is TRBJ2-1; perhaps TRBD1 as D (5 bases). This CDR3 is 13 amino acids long. V was cut by 7 bases and J by 3 bases, with 9 bases left in between. Per germline, CDR1 KGHDR and CDR2 SFDVKD. The DNA for the CDR3 is TGTGCCACCAGCCCAGGACACTACAATGAGCAGTTCTTC. The encoded protein is CATSPGHYNEQFF.

This chain links TRBV7-9 with TRBJ1-2; TRBD1 might be the D (6 bases). V was clipped by 5 bases and J by 7 bases, with 26 bases between them. The CDR3 runs to 17 residues. Germline V gene sequence: CDR1 SEHNR, CDR2 FQNEAQ (reference sequence). The CDR3 DNA reads as TGTGCCAGCAGCGACCCCCGTCGGGCAGGGGAATTGGGTGGCTACACCTTC. Translation: CASSDPRRAGELGGYTF.

The V and J genes are TRBV2 and TRBJ2-1, with TRBD2 matching 16 bases. The CDR3 extends over 20 amino acids. V lost 6 bases, J lost 0 bases, and 11 bases stayed unmatched. The germline gives CDR1 SNHLY, CDR2 FYNNEI. The CDR3 spells CASRTPGTSGGVSSYNEQFF. The CDR3 DNA reads as TGTGCCAGCAGGACCCCCGGGACTAGCGGGGGGGTTAGCTCCTACAATGAGCAGTTCTTC.

The rearrangement links TRBV4-1 to TRBJ1-3, with TRBD1 matching over 7 bases. CDR3 length: 21 residues. CDR1 is MGHRA and CDR2 is YSYEKL in the germline V gene. The junction had 18 bases not matched to a gene; V was cut back by 0 bases and J by 1 base. The chain's CDR3 is CASSQDAAPGTVYFSGNTIYF. The CDR3 coding sequence is TGCGCCAGCAGCCAAGATGCGGCCCCCGGGACAGTCTACTTTTCTGGAAACACCATATATTTT.

This chain uses TRBV6-4 with TRBJ2-1; 10 nucleotides line up with TRBD2. This CDR3 has 15 residues. The V gene's germline CDR1 is MRHNA and CDR2 SNTAGT. V gave up 2 bases and J gave up 8 bases; unmatched junction bases: 6. The CDR3 sequence: CASSDLSGGFDEQFF. CDR3 coding DNA: TGTGCCAGCAGTGACCTTAGCGGGGGGTTCGATGAGCAGTTCTTC.

V and J are TRBV6-2 or TRBV6-3 and TRBJ1-4; no clear D. The CDR3 has 15 residues. V lost 0 bases to trimming and J lost 5 bases, with 10 bases between them. Germline CDR1 is MNHEY and CDR2 is SVGEGT. The CDR3 DNA reads as TGTGCCAGCAGTTACTCGCAGGCGGGGAATGAAAAACTGTTTTTT. It yields the protein CASSYSQAGNEKLFF.

The chain joins TRBV21-1 to TRBJ1-5. TRBV21-1 is recorded as a pseudogene. There are 14 residues in the CDR3. CDR3 sequence reads: CASSKARGNQPQHF. In DNA form, the CDR3 reads TGTGCCAGCAGCAAAGCCCGCGGGAATCAGCCCCAGCATTTT.

The chain employs TRBV18 and TRBJ1-1, with no clear D. This CDR3 region has 16 residues. The V end lost 3 bases, the J end lost 0 bases, and 14 bases lay between the germline ends. The germline CDR1 and CDR2 sequences are KGHSH and LQKENI. The CDR3 reads CASSPGEPRMNTEAFF. CDR3 nucleotide sequence: TGTGCCAGCTCACCCGGGGAGCCAAGGATGAACACTGAAGCTTTCTTT.

The chain uses TRBV9 and TRBJ1-6, with 7 bases that match TRBD1. Germline CDR1 is SGDLS and CDR2 is YYNGEE. With 3 bases clipped from V and 7 bases from J, the junction kept 7 bases outside the gene matches. CDR3 length: 15 amino acids. CDR3 protein: CASSASGGRNSPLHF. The CDR3 bases are TGTGCCAGCAGCGCCTCAGGGGGTAGAAATTCACCCCTCCACTTT.

The chain uses TRBV6-4 and TRBJ1-2; D remains unclear. This CDR3 comprises 14 residues. Germline V gene lookup returns CDR1 MRHNA and CDR2 SNTAGT. The V end lost 3 bases, the J end lost 6 bases, and 14 bases lay between the germline ends. The CDR3 loop reads CASSESPEADGYTF. The CDR3 DNA is TGTGCCAGCAGTGAATCCCCTGAGGCGGATGGCTACACCTTC.

The chain recombines TRBV12-3 or TRBV12-4 with TRBJ2-3; D is unresolved. Trimming took off 0 bases at V and 5 bases at J, with 6 bases between the two ends. The CDR3 runs to 13 residues. CDR3 DNA sequence: TGTGCCAGCAGTTTAGCAGCGAGAGATACGCAGTATTTT. The encoded protein is CASSLAARDTQYF.

The V and J genes are TRBV7-9 and TRBJ2-3; D not certain. CDR3 length: 17 residues. Per the germline V gene, CDR1 is SEHNR and CDR2 is FQNEAQ (reference sequence). Trimming pared 5 bases from V and 1 base from J, leaving 19 bases between. The chain's CDR3 is CASSPEVFAWGTDTQYF. CDR3 coding DNA: TGTGCCAGCAGCCCCGAGGTGTTCGCATGGGGCACAGATACGCAGTATTTT.

The CDR3 region has the DNA TGTGCCAGCAGCCAAGACGCAGGGGTGAGAGAAAAACTGTTTTTT. As protein: CASSQDAGVREKLFF. V is TRBV14 and J is TRBJ1-4; D perhaps matches TRBD1 (6 bases). Germline assignment: CDR1 SGHDN and CDR2 FVKESK. Between the trimmed V and J ends, which lost 0 bases and 8 bases, there was a span of 13 bases. This CDR3 is built from 15 residues.

V is TRBV7-6 and J is TRBJ1-2, with 11 bases fitting TRBD1. This CDR3 has 15 amino acids. Germline lookup yields CDR1 SGHVS and CDR2 FNYEAQ. V trimming: 2 bases; J trimming: 4 bases; junction bases outside the gene matches: 3. The CDR3 bases are TGTGCCAGCAGCTTATCGGGACAGGGGGGCTATGGCTACACCTTC. As protein: CASSLSGQGGYGYTF.

The V gene is TRBV9, the J gene TRBJ2-5, with 9 nucleotides matching TRBD2. The CDR3 has 15 residues. Per the germline V gene, CDR1 is SGDLS and CDR2 is YYNGEE. V lost 4 bases and J lost 4; bases outside the gene matches: 8. Here the CDR3 reads CASSTTGSGGETQYF. The CDR3 region has the DNA TGTGCCAGCAGCACCACAGGTAGCGGGGGAGAGACCCAGTACTTC.

The chain has TRBV6-2 or TRBV6-3 and TRBJ1-6; D is ambiguous. Germline lookup yields CDR1 MNHEY and CDR2 SVGEGT. Trimming cost V 5 bases and J 11 bases, with 13 bases left between them. The CDR3 contains 13 residues. CDR3 nucleotide sequence: TGTGCCAGCAGTCCCCCTTCAACGGCACCCCTCCACTTT. Its translation is CASSPPSTAPLHF.